Following are 9 T cell receptor beta chains from one sample sequenced in a study of blood T cell repertoires in COVID-19 (dated by TCRdb to the early 2020s). Library preparation used the immunoSEQ multiplex PCR assay. TCRdb carries this immuneACCESS record with in-frame sequences only. Its versions omit some clonotypes, under half of them owing to an unresolved V gene in the studies checked, with the rest unexplained. A total of nearly 300,000 clones appear in this sample, roughly 83% of them only once. The top ten constitute more than 1.1% of the sample. The sample was peripheral blood. The receptors here all came from a human donor with COVID-19, enrolled during active disease. The donor label of this sample is uncertain.

The V call is TRBV4-1, the J call TRBJ1-1; no definite D call. CDR1 and CDR2 (germline): MGHRA, YSYEKL. V lost 2 bases and J lost 1, with 14 bases in between. CDR3 length equals 16 residues. The CDR3: CASSQFQDRENTEAFF. In DNA form, the CDR3 reads TGCGCCAGCAGCCAATTTCAGGACCGGGAGAACACTGAAGCTTTCTTT.

As DNA, the CDR3 is TGTGCCATCAGGTCGACTAGCGGGAGCAACACCGGGGAGCTGTTTTTT. This translates into CAIRSTSGSNTGELFF. The rearrangement links TRBV10-3 to TRBJ2-2; 12 bases are a match to TRBD2. The CDR3 has 16 residues. The junction had 4 bases not matched to a gene; V was cut back by 6 bases and J by 2 bases. CDR1 is ENHRY and CDR2 is SYGVKD in the germline V gene.

This clone came up a few times. V is TRBV28 and J is TRBJ1-1; D remains unclear. Trimming took off 2 bases at V and 0 bases at J, with 13 bases between the two ends. The germline V gene has CDR1 MDHEN and CDR2 SYDVKM. CDR3 size: 16 residues. The CDR3 loop reads CASSLLAELLNTEAFF. The CDR3 nucleotides are TGTGCCAGCAGTTTACTCGCAGAATTATTGAACACTGAAGCTTTCTTT.

The chain is built from TRBV4-2 and TRBJ2-7; 9 bases agree with TRBD2. The CDR3 is 16 amino acids. V shed 0 bases and J 4 bases; nucleotides not matched to a gene: 7. Germline V gene sequence: CDR1 LGHNA, CDR2 YNFKEQ. The CDR3 reads CASSQEQGLALYEQYF. In DNA form, the CDR3 reads TGTGCCAGCAGCCAAGAACAGGGACTAGCTCTTTACGAGCAGTACTTC.

The chain joins TRBV7-3 to TRBJ1-1; the match to TRBD1 covers 7 bases. Germline assignment: CDR1 SGHTA and CDR2 FQGTGA. V was pared by 5 bases and J by 1 base, with 10 bases of the junction left unmatched. The CDR3 sequence is 16 residues long. DNA of the CDR3: TGTGCCAGCAGCCCCCAACCGGGGACAGCGAACACTGAAGCTTTCTTT. Translation: CASSPQPGTANTEAFF.

The chain carries TRBV5-1 and TRBJ1-2; D is unresolved. Looked up from germline, CDR1 is SGHRS and CDR2 is YFSETQ. This CDR3 comprises 13 residues. Trimming left V 4 bases short and J 8 bases short, with 15 bases between. CDR3: CASSATRETGYTF. The CDR3 DNA is TGCGCCAGCAGCGCTACGCGGGAGACAGGCTACACCTTC.

This chain joins TRBV7-2 and TRBJ2-5; 10 bases match TRBD2. There are 18 residues in the CDR3. Germline V lookup: CDR1 SGHTA, CDR2 FQGNSA. V shed 1 base, J shed 3 bases, and the junction held 11 bases outside the gene matches. The CDR3 is CASSLVGLAGALKETQYF. For the CDR3, the DNA is TGTGCCAGCAGCTTAGTAGGGCTAGCGGGGGCACTAAAAGAGACCCAGTACTTC.

The chain couples TRBV29-1 to TRBJ2-5; 11 bases line up with TRBD1. There are 14 residues in the CDR3. The germline V gene encodes CDR1 SQVTM and CDR2 ANQGSEA. V shed 6 bases, J shed 4 bases, and the junction held 7 bases outside the gene matches. The CDR3 region has the DNA TGCAGCGTCGCGATCGGGACAGGGGGAGAGACCCAGTACTTC. Residues: CSVAIGTGGETQYF. Looking up the rest from reference TRBV29-1 and TRBJ2-5 gives the full variable domain: SAVISQKPSRDICQRGTSLTIQCQVDSQVTMMFWYRQQPGQSLTLIATANQGSEATYESGFVIDKFPISRPNLTFSTLTVSNMSPEDSSIYLCSVAIGTGGETQYFGPGTRLLVL.

The chain couples TRBV7-3 to TRBJ2-5; no clear D gene. V lost 8 bases and J lost 5, with 6 bases in between. CDR1 SGHTA and CDR2 FQGTGA come from the germline V gene. The CDR3 runs to 10 residues. The CDR3 spells CASGRETQYF. DNA of the CDR3: TGTGCCAGCGGCAGGGAGACCCAGTACTTC.